This is a list of T cell receptor beta chains from one sample in a study of OX40 agonist ivuxolimab in advanced cancers. Only in-frame clones appear in the TCRdb table, and some are missing; sequencing was by immunoSEQ multiplex PCR. In the table there are about 79,000 clones, roughly 84% of which are singletons. Material: CD4+ or CD8+ T cells sorted from blood, obtained in a trial of the OX40 agonist ivuxolimab. The receptors shown here come from an adult with an advanced solid tumor such as melanoma, head and neck, liver or kidney cancer. Both conserved end residues are part of each CDR3. The D gene is left open where the match is weak. Clone size is not always given. Where it is, it says once, few, many or a class for expanded clones.

size | J | V | D | DNA | CDR3
few | TRBJ1-1 | TRBV11-2 | - | TGTGCCAGCAGCTTCGGGCCCAACACTGAAGCTTTCTTT | CASSFGPNTEAFF
- | TRBJ2-2 | TRBV7-9 | TRBD1 | TGTGCCAGCAGCTCACAGGGGGCCACCGGGGAGCTGTTTTTT | CASSSQGATGELFF
few | TRBJ2-1 | TRBV6-1 | TRBD1 | TGTGCCAGCAGTGAATGGGGGGGACAGGGCTACAATGAGCAGTTCTTC | CASSEWGGQGYNEQFF
- | TRBJ2-1 | TRBV6-6 | - | TGTGCCAGCAGTCCCATCGACACTAGCCAGCGTGAGCAGTTCTTC | CASSPIDTSQREQFF
- | TRBJ2-2 | TRBV7-8 | TRBD2 | TGTGCCAGCAGCTCTTCGGGACTAGCAGGTACCGGGGAGCTGTTTTTT | CASSSSGLAGTGELFF
- | TRBJ2-1 | TRBV28 | - | TGTGCCAGCAGTTTTACTGGAGGTCACAATGAGCAGTTCTTC | CASSFTGGHNEQFF
- | TRBJ1-2 | TRBV7-9 | - | TGTGCCAGCAGCTTAGTTCGGGACGGCAACTATGGCTACACCTTC | CASSLVRDGNYGYTF
once | TRBJ2-5 | TRBV18 | TRBD2 | TGTGCCAGCTCACCAAGGCTAGCGGGGCAAGAGACCCAGTACTTC | CASSPRLAGQETQYF
once | TRBJ2-4 | TRBV28 | - | TGTGCCAGCAATACGGCTCTAGCCAAAAACATTCAGTACTTC | CASNTALAKNIQYF
- | TRBJ2-4 | TRBV30 | - | TGTGCCTGGAGAGGTCTAGCCAAAAACATTCAGTACTTC | CAWRGLAKNIQYF
few | TRBJ2-1 | TRBV11-2 | - | TGTGCCAGCAGCAGGAGCTCCTACAATGAGCAGTTCTTC | CASSRSSYNEQFF
once | TRBJ1-2 | TRBV6-1 | - | TGTGCCAGCAGTGACCCCGGACAGCCTAACTATGGCTACACCTTC | CASSDPGQPNYGYTF
- | TRBJ2-1 | TRBV27 | - | TGTGCCAGCAGTCCCGGGACATCCCGGGGGAATGAGCAGTTCTTC | CASSPGTSRGNEQFF
- | TRBJ1-4 | TRBV30 | - | TGTGCCTGGAGTGTACTGGGTGACAATGAAAAACTGTTTTTT | CAWSVLGDNEKLFF
- | TRBJ1-2 | TRBV4-1 | - | TGCGCCAGCAGCCAAGGAGATGGCTACACCTTC | CASSQGDGYTF
- | TRBJ2-2 | TRBV30 | TRBD2 | TGTGCCTGGACTAGCGGAACCGGGGAGCTGTTTTTT | CAWTSGTGELFF
- | TRBJ1-5 | TRBV28 | TRBD1 | TGTGCCAGCAGTCTGACAGGGGTAGACAATCAGCCCCAGCATTTT | CASSLTGVDNQPQHF
- | TRBJ1-1 | TRBV6-6 | - | TGTGCCTGTTTCAGGGGGAACACTGAAGCTTTCTTT | CACFRGNTEAFF
few | TRBJ2-3 | TRBV5-6 | TRBD2 | TGTGCCAGCAGCTTGGTCACTAGCGGGAGGGGGGATACGCAGTATTTT | CASSLVTSGRGDTQYF
- | TRBJ1-5 | TRBV19 | - | TGTGCCAGTACCGGGGACAATAGCAATCAGCCCCAGCATTTT | CASTGDNSNQPQHF
- | TRBJ2-7 | TRBV27 | - | TGTGCCAGCAGTTTAGATTGGCAGGGCGACGGGAGTGAGCAGTACTTC | CASSLDWQGDGSEQYF
- | TRBJ2-6 | TRBV7-2 | TRBD1 | TGTGCCAGCAGCTTAACTGGACAGGACAGCTCTGGGGCCAACGTCCTGACTTTC | CASSLTGQDSSGANVLTF
- | TRBJ1-2 | TRBV7-2 | - | TGTGCCAGCAGCTCAAGAACCCAGGATTACGGTGGCTACACCTTC | CASSSRTQDYGGYTF
- | TRBJ2-2 | TRBV11-3 | - | TGTGCCAGCAGCACCCAGGGCGTCGGGGAGCTGTTTTTT | CASSTQGVGELFF
- | TRBJ2-2 | TRBV19 | - | TGTGCCACCCATCTAGCTACCGGGGAGCTGTTTTTT | CATHLATGELFF
- | TRBJ2-2 | TRBV19 | - | TGTGCCACATGGGACACCTACACCGGGGAGCTGTTTTTT | CATWDTYTGELFF
- | TRBJ1-1 | TRBV5-4 | - | TGTGCCAGCAGCTGGTGGGGGGGGCAAGAGAACACTGAAGCTTTCTTT | CASSWWGGQENTEAFF
- | TRBJ2-1 | TRBV4-1 | - | TGCGCCAGCAGCCAGAAATGGAGCTCCTACAATGAGCAGTTCTTC | CASSQKWSSYNEQFF
- | TRBJ1-2 | TRBV6-4 | TRBD1 | TGTGCCAGCAGACCCGGACAGGGGGCAGGAGGCTACACCTTC | CASRPGQGAGGYTF
- | TRBJ2-7 | TRBV7-2 | TRBD2 | TGTGCCAGCAGCTTAGACCCGGGACTAGCGGGGGACGAAGCCTACGAGCAGTACTTC | CASSLDPGLAGDEAYEQYF
once | TRBJ2-7 | TRBV30 | - | TGTGCCTGGCACCGGGACAAGTCCTACGAGCAGTACTTC | CAWHRDKSYEQYF
once | TRBJ2-2 | TRBV9 | TRBD2 | TGTGCCAGCAGCGTAGCTATAAGGACTAGCGACGCGAACACCGGGGAGCTGTTTTTT | CASSVAIRTSDANTGELFF
- | TRBJ2-2 | TRBV19 | TRBD2 | TGTGCCAGTAGTGGACTAGCGGAGAACACCGGGGAGCTGTTTTTT | CASSGLAENTGELFF
- | TRBJ2-3 | TRBV5-1 | TRBD2 | TGCGCCAGCAGCTTTAACGGGAGGGGTGGCACAGATACGCAGTATTTT | CASSFNGRGGTDTQYF
- | TRBJ2-2 | TRBV7-2 | - | TGTGCCAGCATGTCCACCGGGGGGCGAGGCGGGGAGCTGTTTTTT | CASMSTGGRGGELFF
- | TRBJ1-6 | TRBV30 | - | TGTGCCTGGAGTGGTGCCCTCGGGAATTCACCCCTCCACTTT | CAWSGALGNSPLHF